The clone carrying this T cell receptor (beta chain) was found many times. This record comes from a study of blood T cell repertoires in COVID-19. CDR3 length: 15 residues. Germline CDR1 reads SQVTM; CDR2 reads ANQGSEA. V dropped 2 bases and J dropped 7; count of bases not matched to a gene: 10. The data were produced by immunoSEQ multiplex PCR, yet TCRdb's version contains in-frame clones alone and is incomplete. The sample contains 350,000 to 500,000 clones, about 90% of which appear only once. The sequence was obtained from a man between 18 and 29 years old with COVID-19, enrolled during active disease. This rearrangement joins TRBV29-1 to TRBJ2-7; 11 bases fit TRBD2. Sequencing used peripheral blood. The CDR3 DNA follows: TGCAGCGTTGAATTGGGTACTAGCGGGAGCCGGGAGCAGTACTTC. Translating gives CSVELGTSGSREQYF.